The 23 T cell receptor beta chains in this list originate from one sample, sequenced in a study of T cells in Graves' hyperthyroidism and ophthalmopathy (dated by TCRdb to the late 2010s). The library was prepared using multiplex PCR. These reads were obtained on an Illumina HiSeq 2000. The TCR beta CDR3 regions were amplified from RNA transcripts. The TCR CDR3 was subjected to a first round of RT-PCR using the HTBI primer set and the Qiagen OneStep RT-PCR kit. The public sequencing data were trimmed at Q25 with fastp and processed into clonotypes with MiXCR by TCRdb, which kept only in-frame beta chains. Identical CDR3 proteins give one entry, which carries the most common genes and DNA. The sample table shows hundreds of thousands of distinct CDR3 sequences, and about 45% are seen once. The top ten clonotypes cover more than 7% of the sample. Sample: peripheral blood or thyroid tissue (not recorded which). The source is an adult man with Graves' disease, either hyperthyroidism or ophthalmopathy (not recorded which).

Here the CDR3 reads CASSQEDWALHF. The CDR3 nucleotides read TGTGCCAGCAGCCAGGAGGATTGGGCCCTCCACTTT. The chain is built from TRBV2 and TRBJ1-6, with D uncertain. CDR3 size: 12 residues. V lost 6 bases and J lost 14, with 14 bases in between. Germline V gene sequence: CDR1 SNHLY, CDR2 FYNNEI.

This clonotype appeared many times. The CDR3 nucleotides read TGTGCCAGCAGCGATCCACGGGGGGTGGAGACCCAGTACTTC. This encodes CASSDPRGVETQYF. The rearrangement links TRBV7-2 to TRBJ2-5; 7 nucleotides line up with TRBD2. V trimming: 5 bases; J trimming: 5 bases; junction bases outside the gene matches: 8. The CDR3 is 14 amino acids. The germline CDR1 and CDR2 sequences are SGHTA and FQGNSA.

The chain uses TRBV7-9 and TRBJ2-6, with D possibly matching TRBD1 (6 bases). V was trimmed by 2 bases and J by 1 base, leaving 15 bases between them. There are 18 residues in the CDR3. Per germline, CDR1 SEHNR and CDR2 FQNEAQ (reference sequence). CDR3 bases: TGTGCCAGCAGCTTAAGGGGACAATGGGTGTCTGGGGCCAACGTCCTGACTTTC. This sequence encodes CASSLRGQWVSGANVLTF.

The genes are TRBV5-1 and TRBJ1-2, with D perhaps matching TRBD1 (5 bases). Germline V gene lookup returns CDR1 SGHRS and CDR2 YFSETQ. V was pared by 4 bases and J by 5 bases, with 15 bases between. The CDR3 covers 14 residues. The CDR3 spells CASSVRDGAYGYTF. The CDR3 nucleotides read TGCGCCAGCAGCGTGCGGGACGGAGCGTATGGCTACACCTTC.

The chain is built from TRBV19 and TRBJ1-4; D unclear. Germline V gene data show CDR1 as LNHDA and CDR2 as SQIVND (reference sequence). The CDR3 spans 13 residues. Trimming removed 10 bases at V and 0 bases at J, with 9 bases between. The DNA for the CDR3 is TGTGCCACTAACACTGCAACTAATGAAAAACTGTTTTTT. The encoded protein is CATNTATNEKLFF.

The rearrangement uses TRBV5-4 and TRBJ2-7; 9 bases are shared with TRBD1. The DNA matches TRBJ2-5 better at its end, which makes the J call doubtful. Germline V gene lookup returns CDR1 SGHNT and CDR2 YYREEE (reference sequence). This CDR3 contains 15 residues. Here the CDR3 reads CASSQGTGGEETQYF. CDR3 DNA sequence: TGTGCCAGCAGCCAAGGAACAGGGGGCGAGGAGACCCAGTACTTC.

The chain links TRBV7-9 to TRBJ2-7, with D perhaps matching TRBD1 or TRBD2 (5 bases each). V lost 5 bases and J 6 bases, leaving 26 bases between the germline ends. CDR3 length equals 17 residues. Per the germline V gene, CDR1 is SEHNR and CDR2 is FQNEAQ (reference sequence). The CDR3 loop is CASSQVLPGRGPSEQYF. The CDR3 bases are TGTGCCAGCAGCCAAGTGCTCCCGGGACGCGGGCCATCCGAGCAGTACTTC.

This clonotype showed up just a few times. J is TRBJ2-5 and V is TRBV29-1, with 8 bases that match TRBD1. Germline-derived CDR1 and CDR2 are SQVTM and ANQGSEA. The CDR3 has 12 amino acids. Germline trimming cut 6 bases from V and 1 base from J; bases unmatched to any gene: 1. CDR3 region: CSVGTGQETQYF. CDR3 coding DNA: TGCAGCGTCGGGACAGGCCAAGAGACCCAGTACTTC.

This clonotype occurred many times. The chain employs TRBV15 and TRBJ1-5, with D uncertain. The CDR3 has 12 amino acids. The germline V gene encodes CDR1 LNHNV and CDR2 YYDKDF (reference sequence). The ends were cut back, 5 bases at V and 4 bases at J, with 6 bases in the middle. As DNA, the CDR3 is TGTGCCACCAGCGGAATTAATCAGCCCCAGCATTTT. This sequence encodes CATSGINQPQHF.

The V gene is TRBV9, the J gene TRBJ2-7, with unresolved D. Germline CDR1 SGDLS, CDR2 YYNGEE. V lost 4 bases, J lost 10 bases, and 6 bases lay in between. This CDR3 region has 9 residues. CDR3 in amino acids: CASSPGQYF. CDR3 coding DNA: TGTGCCAGCAGCCCCGGACAGTACTTC.

This clonotype was detected ten times or more. V and J are TRBV2 and TRBJ1-1, with TRBD1 as a possible D gene (6 bases). This CDR3 is built from 14 residues. The V end was cut by 4 bases, the J end by 10 bases, with 19 bases between. Germline CDR1 and CDR2: SNHLY and FYNNEI. As DNA, the CDR3 is TGTGCCAGCAGTGTAGACCGGGACACTATTGGAGCTTTCTTT. Protein sequence: CASSVDRDTIGAFF.

The gene calls are TRBV9 and TRBJ1-4; unclear D gene. V was cut by 4 bases and J by 13 bases, with 17 bases left in between. Germline CDR1 reads SGDLS; CDR2 reads YYNGEE. The CDR3 has 13 amino acids. This chain's CDR3 is CASSFKTEARLFF. The CDR3 DNA reads as TGTGCCAGCAGCTTCAAGACGGAGGCCAGACTGTTTTTT.

Comment on this clonotype: The conserved closing phenylalanine or tryptophan is absent in this CDR3, likely reflecting a read error. The gene calls are TRBV2 and TRBJ1-2, with 9 bases that match TRBD1. CDR3 length: 14 amino acids. V lost 5 bases to trimming and J lost 3 bases; unmatched junction nucleotides: 4. Germline loops: CDR1 SNHLY, CDR2 FYNNEI. CDR3: CASSWGQGYYGYTL. Here the CDR3 DNA reads TGTGCCAGCAGTTGGGGACAGGGCTACTATGGCTACACCCTC.

This clonotype was detected many times. This chain joins TRBV29-1 and TRBJ1-5; a weak D match, TRBD1 (5 bases). Germline V lookup: CDR1 SQVTM, CDR2 ANQGSEA. The germline V and J ends were trimmed by 0 bases and 11 bases, with 11 bases remaining between them. CDR3 length: 12 amino acids. The DNA of the CDR3 is TGCAGCGTTGAAGATGGGGCCGTAGCCCAGCATTTT. It is translated as CSVEDGAVAQHF.

J is TRBJ1-1 and V is TRBV25-1, with D unclear. The CDR3 sequence is 13 residues long. The germline gives CDR1 MGHDK, CDR2 SYGVNS. Trimming shortened V by 4 bases and J by 3 bases, and 9 bases separated the two germline ends. The CDR3 spells CASSGRLHTEAFF. The CDR3 DNA sequence: TGTGCCAGCAGTGGACGCCTGCACACTGAAGCTTTCTTT.

V usage is TRBV5-1 and J usage is TRBJ1-2, with 8 positions matching TRBD1. The V gene's germline CDR1 is SGHRS and CDR2 YFSETQ. The J segment lost 6 bases and the V segment lost 4 bases, leaving 11 bases of the junction unmatched. The CDR3 sequence is 15 residues long. The CDR3 sequence: CASSHVLGTGNGYTF. The CDR3 region has the DNA TGCGCCAGCAGCCACGTCCTGGGGACAGGAAATGGCTACACCTTC.

In this sample, this clonotype turned up a few times. This rearrangement joins TRBV10-3 to TRBJ1-4, with 7 bases that match TRBD1. Germline CDR1 ENHRY, CDR2 SYGVKD. After removal of 4 bases from V and 7 bases from J, the junction contained 3 bases not matched to a gene. The CDR3 runs to 13 residues. CDR3 nucleotide sequence: TGTGCCATCAGTGCCGACAGGGTTGAAAAACTGTTTTTT. Translated: CAISADRVEKLFF.

The rearrangement links TRBV29-1 to TRBJ1-3; no firm D call. The CDR3 runs to 13 residues. Germline V gives CDR1 SQVTM, CDR2 ANQGSEA. Trimming cost V 3 bases and J 6 bases, with 12 bases left between them. The CDR3 protein is CSVEPWQLNTIYF. The DNA of the CDR3 is TGCAGCGTTGAGCCCTGGCAGTTAAACACCATATATTTT.

In the case of this clonotype: This may be a read error: a much more frequent sequence differs by one nucleotide. CDR3 amino acids: CASSTRNQTQHF. CDR3 bases: TGTGCCAGTAGTACACGCAATCAGACCCAGCATTTT. This chain joins TRBV19 and TRBJ1-5; no definite D call. Germline assignment: CDR1 LNHDA and CDR2 SQIVND (reference sequence). CDR3 length: 12 residues. Using reference TRBV19 and TRBJ1-5 for the parts outside the CDR3, the full variable domain is DGGITQSPKYLFRKEGQNVTLSCEQNLNHDAMYWYRQDPGQGLRLIYYSQIVNDFQKGDIAEGYSVSREKKESFPLTVTSAQKNPTAFYLCASSTRNQTQHFGDGTRLSIL.

The sample holds a few counts of this clonotype. V gene TRBV6-1 combines with J gene TRBJ1-6; D not certain. The germline V gene has CDR1 MNHNS and CDR2 SASEGT. The CDR3 has 10 amino acids. Trimming took off 9 bases at V and 12 bases at J, with 9 bases between the two ends. CDR3 residues: CASVSIPLHF. The CDR3 DNA sequence: TGTGCCAGTGTAAGCATACCCCTCCACTTT.

The chain uses TRBV2 and TRBJ1-6, with 7 bases fitting TRBD1. Germline CDR1 and CDR2: SNHLY and FYNNEI. This CDR3 region has 18 residues. Trimming cost V 5 bases and J 10 bases; bases outside gene matches: 20. The CDR3, as DNA: TGTGCCAGCAGTTTCTGGGATGTCCCGACAGGGTTTTGGTCACCCCTCCACTTT. This translates into CASSFWDVPTGFWSPLHF.

Turning to this clonotype: One end of the junction varies from germline; a read error may be responsible. The V and J genes are TRBV12-3 or TRBV12-4 and TRBJ1-5; D is perhaps TRBD1 (6 bases). The CDR3 loop spans 14 amino acids. Here the CDR3 reads CAGSLWRGDQPQHF. For the CDR3, the DNA is TGTGCCGGCAGTTTATGGAGGGGGGATCAGCCCCAGCATTTT.

CDR3 protein: CASSPLGTRTYEQYF. CDR3 DNA: TGTGCCAGCAGCCCCCTAGGGACAAGGACCTACGAGCAGTACTTC. V gene TRBV7-9 combines with J gene TRBJ2-7; D perhaps matches TRBD1 (6 bases). Germline CDR1 is SEHNR and CDR2 is FQNEAQ (reference sequence). The germline V and J ends were trimmed by 5 bases and 2 bases, with 16 bases remaining between them. The CDR3 runs 15 residues.